Described below is a single T cell receptor beta chain sequence and its context. Its antigen is not known. The data were obtained in a study of circulating tumor DNA in untreated peripheral T-cell lymphoma. Libraries were prepared by immunoSEQ multiplex PCR; TCRdb keeps only in-frame clonotypes and omits some of them. Of more than 6,500 clones in the sample, 70% to 85% were seen once. The CDR3 loop spans 13 amino acids. The V gene's germline CDR1 is MNHGY and CDR2 SAAAGT. Trimming shortened V by 6 bases and J by 1 base, and 10 bases separated the two germline ends. The tumor tissue sample was taken at baseline before any treatment. Study-level points and caveats: Tumor-specific clonotypes: identified in 75% to 80% of patients, roughly 88% of baseline tissues.

This clonotype originated in a human donor with peripheral T-cell lymphoma. J is TRBJ2-7 and V is TRBV6-8; D unresolved. The sequencing input was tumor tissue. CDR3: CASRRGRSYEQYF. The CDR3 DNA reads as TGTGCCAGCAGACGCGGCAGGTCCTACGAGCAGTACTTC.